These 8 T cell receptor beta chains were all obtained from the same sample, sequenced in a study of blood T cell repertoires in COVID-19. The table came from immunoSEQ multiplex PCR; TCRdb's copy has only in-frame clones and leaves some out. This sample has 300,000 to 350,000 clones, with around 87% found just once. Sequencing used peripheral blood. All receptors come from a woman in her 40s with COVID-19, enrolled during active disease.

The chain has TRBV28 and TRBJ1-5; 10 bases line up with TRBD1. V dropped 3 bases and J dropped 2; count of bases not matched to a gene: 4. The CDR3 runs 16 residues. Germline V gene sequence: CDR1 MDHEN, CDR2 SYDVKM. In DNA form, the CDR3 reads TGTGCCAGCAGTTTTGGGGGGACAGGGGGCAATCAGCCCCAGCATTTT. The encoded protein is CASSFGGTGGNQPQHF. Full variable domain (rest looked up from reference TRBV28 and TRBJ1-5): DVKVTQSSRYLVKRTGEKVFLECVQDMDHENMFWYRQDPGLGLRLIYFSYDVKMKEKGDIPEGYSVSREKKERFSLILESASTNQTSMYLCASSFGGTGGNQPQHFGDGTRLSIL.

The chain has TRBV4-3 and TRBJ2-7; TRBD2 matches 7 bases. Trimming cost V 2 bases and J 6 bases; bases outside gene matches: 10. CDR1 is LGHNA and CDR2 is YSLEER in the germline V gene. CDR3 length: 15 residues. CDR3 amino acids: CASSQSPAGEGEQYF. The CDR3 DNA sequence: TGCGCCAGCAGCCAATCCCCTGCGGGAGAAGGCGAGCAGTACTTC.

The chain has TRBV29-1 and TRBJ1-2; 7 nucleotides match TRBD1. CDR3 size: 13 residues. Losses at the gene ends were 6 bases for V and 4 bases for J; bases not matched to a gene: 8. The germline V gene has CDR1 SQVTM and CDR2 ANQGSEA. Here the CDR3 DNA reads TGCAGCGTCCCACCCCAGGGGGTCTATGGCTACACCTTC. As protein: CSVPPQGVYGYTF. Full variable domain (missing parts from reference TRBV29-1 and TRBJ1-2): SAVISQKPSRDICQRGTSLTIQCQVDSQVTMMFWYRQQPGQSLTLIATANQGSEATYESGFVIDKFPISRPNLTFSTLTVSNMSPEDSSIYLCSVPPQGVYGYTFGSGTRLTVV.

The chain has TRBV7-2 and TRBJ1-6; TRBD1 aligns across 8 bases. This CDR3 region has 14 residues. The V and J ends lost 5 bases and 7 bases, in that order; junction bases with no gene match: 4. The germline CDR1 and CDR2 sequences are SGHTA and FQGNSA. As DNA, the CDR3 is TGTGCCAGCAGCCCACAGGGGGGGAATTCACCCCTCCACTTT. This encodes CASSPQGGNSPLHF.

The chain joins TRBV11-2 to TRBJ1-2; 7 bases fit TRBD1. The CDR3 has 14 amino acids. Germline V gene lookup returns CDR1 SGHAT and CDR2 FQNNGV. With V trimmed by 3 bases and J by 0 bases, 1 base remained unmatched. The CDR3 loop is CASSFDRANYGYTF. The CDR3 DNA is TGTGCCAGCAGCTTTGACAGGGCTAACTATGGCTACACCTTC.

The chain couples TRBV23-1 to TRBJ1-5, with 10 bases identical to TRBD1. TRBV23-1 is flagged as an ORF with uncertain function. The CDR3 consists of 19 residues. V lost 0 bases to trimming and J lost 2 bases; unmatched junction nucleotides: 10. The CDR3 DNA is TGCGCCAGCAGTCAATCGGTCGGGACAGGGGCCGAGGGCAATCAGCCCCAGCATTTT. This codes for CASSQSVGTGAEGNQPQHF.

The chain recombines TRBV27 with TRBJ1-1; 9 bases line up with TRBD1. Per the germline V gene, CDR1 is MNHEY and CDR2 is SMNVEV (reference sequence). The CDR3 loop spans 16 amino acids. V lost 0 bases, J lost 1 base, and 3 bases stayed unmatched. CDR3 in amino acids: CASSLSGGQGNTEAFF. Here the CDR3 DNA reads TGTGCCAGCAGTTTATCGGGGGGACAGGGGAACACTGAAGCTTTCTTT.

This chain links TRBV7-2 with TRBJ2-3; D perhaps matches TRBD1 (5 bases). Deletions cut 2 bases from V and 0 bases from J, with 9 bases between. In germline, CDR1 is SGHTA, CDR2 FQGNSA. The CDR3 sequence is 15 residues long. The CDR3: CASSLFRQSTDTQYF. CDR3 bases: TGTGCCAGCAGCTTATTCCGACAGAGCACAGATACGCAGTATTTT.